This T cell receptor (beta chain) was retrieved from a study of identical twins. Findings and limits, study-wide: Shared out-of-frame alpha sequences (those common to twins) showed excess low generation probability.

Template switching supplied a universal primer site; unique molecular identifiers were carried on the cDNA. TCRdb redid the calling of the 5' RACE reads with MiXCR, one entry per CDR3 protein. The profile covers 310,000 or so distinct CDR3 sequences, with about 8.9% appearing a single time and around 2.1% taken by the ten largest. This clonotype was observed at least ten times. Its specificity is unknown. V gave up 2 bases and J gave up 0 bases, with 14 bases separating them. This CDR3 region has 17 residues. Per germline, CDR1 SGHAT and CDR2 FQNNGV. These data were also reused for a study on yellow fever vaccine responses in identical twins.

This TCR was recovered from a woman in her late teens or twenties in good health. The chain combines TRBV11-2 with TRBJ1-3; D is unclear. Material for sequencing was memory (CD45RO+) T cells sorted from blood. This chain's CDR3 is CASSLTHALLSGNTIYF. The CDR3 DNA follows: TGTGCCAGCAGCTTAACCCATGCCCTTCTCTCTGGAAACACCATATATTTT.